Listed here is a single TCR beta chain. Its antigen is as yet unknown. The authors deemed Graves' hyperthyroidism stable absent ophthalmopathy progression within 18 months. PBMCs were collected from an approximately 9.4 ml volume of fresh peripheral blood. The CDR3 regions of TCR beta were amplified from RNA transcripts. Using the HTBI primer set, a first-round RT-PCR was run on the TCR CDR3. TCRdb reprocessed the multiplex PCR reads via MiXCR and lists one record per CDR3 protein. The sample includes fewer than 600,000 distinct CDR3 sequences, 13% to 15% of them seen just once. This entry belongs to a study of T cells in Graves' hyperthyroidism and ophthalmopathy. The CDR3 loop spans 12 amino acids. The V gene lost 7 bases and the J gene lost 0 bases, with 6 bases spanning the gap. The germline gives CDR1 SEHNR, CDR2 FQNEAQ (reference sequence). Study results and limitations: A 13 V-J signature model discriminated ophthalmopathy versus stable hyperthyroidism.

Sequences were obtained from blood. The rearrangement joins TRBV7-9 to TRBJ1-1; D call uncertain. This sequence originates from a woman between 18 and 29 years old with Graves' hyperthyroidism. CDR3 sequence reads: CASNHMNTEAFF. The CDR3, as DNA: TGTGCCAGCAATCACATGAACACTGAAGCTTTCTTT.